This section outlines one TCR beta chain sequence together with its context. Its antigen is unknown. Investigators reverse transcribed all isolated RNA, so they sequenced expressed TCRB transcripts. Profiled with immunoSEQ multiplex PCR; TCRdb holds only in-frame clones, not every one. The data hold 300,000 or so clones, with approximately 13% observed a single time. The data belong to a study of beta chain features in type 1 diabetes. There are 14 residues in the CDR3. Germline CDR1 is SEHNR and CDR2 is FQNEAQ (reference sequence). With 5 bases clipped from V and 0 bases from J, the junction kept 3 bases outside the gene matches. Findings and limits, study-wide: Type 1 diabetes patients showed a moderate but significant shortening of TCRB CDR3s in all four CD4+ subsets. It was among patients, rather than healthy donors, that naive, central memory and Treg TCRB repertoires appeared more similar.

The source is a woman aged 18-29 years with type 1 diabetes. The sequenced sample consisted of naive CD4+ T cells from blood. The J gene is TRBJ1-1, the V gene TRBV7-9, with 7 bases fitting TRBD1. This CDR3 reads CASSMDRLNTEAFF. The CDR3 nucleotides read TGTGCCAGCAGCATGGACAGGCTGAACACTGAAGCTTTCTTT.